This paragraph reports one T cell receptor (beta chain). This entry is derived from a study of blood T cell repertoires in COVID-19. Sequencing used immunoSEQ multiplex PCR; TCRdb keeps in-frame clones, though not all of them. This sample has about 270,000 clones, with about four fifths found just once. This receptor was taken from a woman between 18 and 30 years old with acute or convalescent COVID-19. Specimen: peripheral blood.

In DNA, the CDR3 is TGCGCCAGCAGCTTGGTTTTCTTTAGAGGGACGAACAGGGGGCTTAGGGCTGAAGCTTTCTTT. It translates to CASSLVFFRGTNRGLRAEAFF. This sequence joins TRBV5-1 and TRBJ1-1; 9 positions agree with TRBD1. After removal of 0 bases from V and 6 bases from J, the junction contained 24 bases not matched to a gene. Germline CDR1 SGHRS, CDR2 YFSETQ. The CDR3 sequence is 21 residues long.